This T cell receptor (beta chain) was recovered during a study of control samples from healthy donors and cancer patients. This CDR3 region has 15 residues. V shed 4 bases and J shed 5 bases, with 18 bases lying between them. CDR1 and CDR2 from the germline V gene are SGHDT and YYEEEE. Sequenced by immunoSEQ multiplex PCR; TCRdb stores in-frame clones only, minus some. The data contain 110,000 or so clones, around 80% of them singletons. The chain uses TRBV5-6 and TRBJ1-2; the D gene is possibly TRBD1 (5 bases). The receptor was isolated from a man younger than 35 in good health. The sample was blood. CDR3 sequence (DNA): TGTGCCAGCAGCCGGCCGGCGGGGGAATGGTATGGCTACACCTTC. Encoded protein: CASSRPAGEWYGYTF.